This is a list of T cell receptor beta chains from one sample in a study of regulatory T cells in long-lasting Graves disease. TCRdb used MiXCR to reprocess the multiplex PCR reads, holding one entry per CDR3 protein. The data show 360,000 or so distinct CDR3 sequences, around 15% seen once. The same specimen was also included in a second study, on T cells in Graves' hyperthyroidism and ophthalmopathy.

The material sequenced was peripheral blood mononuclear cells (PBMCs), taken at new diagnosis, from a patient treated with antithyroid drugs. The origin of the receptors is a woman younger than 30 with Graves disease. Both conserved end residues are part of each CDR3. The D gene is left open where the match is weak. Clone size is stated in some rows and not others, as once, few, many or a class when expanded.

CDR3aa: CASGDIHRQRQGAWGYTF
CDR3nt: TGTGCCAGTGGCGACATCCATCGTCAAAGACAGGGGGCTTGGGGCTACACCTTC
abundance: .
j_gene: TRBJ1-2
len: 18
v_gene: TRBV19
d_gene: TRBD1

CDR3aa: CASSPPEGQDNTIYF
CDR3nt: TGTGCCAGCAGCCCCCCTGAGGGACAGGACAACACCATATATTTT
abundance: .
j_gene: TRBJ1-3
len: 15
v_gene: TRBV6-1
d_gene: TRBD1

CDR3aa: CASSVAAGVWETQYF
CDR3nt: TGTGCCAGCAGTGTAGCGGCGGGAGTCTGGGAGACCCAGTACTTC
abundance: .
j_gene: TRBJ2-5
len: 15
v_gene: TRBV25-1
d_gene: TRBD2

CDR3aa: CASSLSIQRSPDYEQYF
CDR3nt: TGTGCCAGCAGTTTATCGATACAGCGGAGCCCCGACTACGAGCAGTACTTC
abundance: many
j_gene: TRBJ2-7
len: 17
v_gene: TRBV27
d_gene: .

CDR3aa: CASSMRPGLDYEQYF
CDR3nt: TGTGCCAGTAGTATGCGGCCAGGGCTCGACTACGAGCAGTACTTC
abundance: many
j_gene: TRBJ2-7
len: 15
v_gene: TRBV19
d_gene: .

CDR3aa: CSASRGDNEQFF
CDR3nt: TGCAGTGCCTCAAGGGGGGACAATGAGCAGTTCTTC
abundance: many
j_gene: TRBJ2-1
len: 12
v_gene: TRBV20-1
d_gene: .

CDR3aa: CASSLSGVTYNEQFF
CDR3nt: TGTGCCAGCAGTTTGTCAGGGGTAACCTACAATGAGCAGTTCTTC
abundance: .
j_gene: TRBJ2-1
len: 15
v_gene: TRBV27
d_gene: .

CDR3aa: CASSLTLYEQYF
CDR3nt: TGTGCCAGCAGCTTAACTCTTTACGAGCAGTACTTC
abundance: many
j_gene: TRBJ2-7
len: 12
v_gene: TRBV7-2
d_gene: .

CDR3aa: CSVEKGYNEQFF
CDR3nt: TGCAGCGTTGAAAAGGGTTACAATGAGCAGTTCTTC
abundance: many
j_gene: TRBJ2-1
len: 12
v_gene: TRBV29-1
d_gene: .

CDR3aa: CASSPAGGQAEAFF
CDR3nt: TGTGCCAGCAGCCCGGCCGGGGGGCAGGCAGAAGCTTTCTTT
abundance: .
j_gene: TRBJ1-1
len: 14
v_gene: TRBV7-9
d_gene: .

CDR3aa: CASGNGLAGNTIYF
CDR3nt: TGTGCCAGCGGGAACGGCCTCGCGGGAAACACCATATATTTT
abundance: .
j_gene: TRBJ1-3
len: 14
v_gene: TRBV11-2
d_gene: .

CDR3aa: CASSSTGLSSYEQYF
CDR3nt: TGTGCCAGCAGCTCGACCGGGCTGAGCTCCTACGAGCAGTACTTC
abundance: many
j_gene: TRBJ2-7
len: 15
v_gene: TRBV11-2
d_gene: .

CDR3aa: CASKASAGGELFF
CDR3nt: TGCGCCAGCAAGGCCTCGGCGGGCGGGGAGCTGTTTTTT
abundance: few
j_gene: TRBJ2-2
len: 13
v_gene: TRBV10-2
d_gene: .

CDR3aa: CASSGGDRYNEQFF
CDR3nt: TGTGCCAGCAGCGGGGGGGACCGCTACAATGAGCAGTTCTTC
abundance: many
j_gene: TRBJ2-1
len: 14
v_gene: TRBV5-6
d_gene: TRBD2

CDR3aa: CASSPTRGRAYEQYF
CDR3nt: TGTGCCAGCAGCCCTACCCGGGGGAGGGCCTACGAGCAGTACTTC
abundance: many
j_gene: TRBJ2-7
len: 15
v_gene: TRBV11-2
d_gene: TRBD2

CDR3aa: CASSLTAPGPFIYNEQFF
CDR3nt: TGTGCCAGCTCACTCACCGCCCCGGGTCCCTTCATTTACAATGAGCAGTTCTTC
abundance: many
j_gene: TRBJ2-1
len: 18
v_gene: TRBV18
d_gene: .

CDR3aa: CASRMTGGGTDTQYF
CDR3nt: TGTGCCAGCAGGATGACAGGGGGCGGCACAGATACGCAGTATTTT
abundance: .
j_gene: TRBJ2-3
len: 15
v_gene: TRBV2
d_gene: TRBD1

CDR3aa: CSAGDTGTGGYTF
CDR3nt: TGCAGTGCTGGGGATACAGGGACGGGTGGCTACACCTTC
abundance: .
j_gene: TRBJ1-2
len: 13
v_gene: TRBV20-1
d_gene: .

CDR3aa: CASSLIGRGNTDTQYF
CDR3nt: TGTGCCAGCAGCTTAATCGGCCGGGGGAACACAGATACGCAGTATTTT
abundance: few
j_gene: TRBJ2-3
len: 16
v_gene: TRBV7-9
d_gene: .

CDR3aa: CSARDIKRAANNEQFF
CDR3nt: TGCAGTGCTAGAGATATAAAGAGGGCGGCTAACAATGAGCAGTTCTTC
abundance: many
j_gene: TRBJ2-1
len: 16
v_gene: TRBV20-1
d_gene: .

CDR3aa: CASKGRGLTNTEAFF
CDR3nt: TGTGCCAGCAAGGGGCGGGGACTTACGAACACTGAAGCTTTCTTT
abundance: .
j_gene: TRBJ1-1
len: 15
v_gene: TRBV19
d_gene: .

CDR3aa: CAISLREGDNSPLHF
CDR3nt: TGTGCCATCAGCTTAAGGGAAGGGGATAATTCACCCCTCCACTTT
abundance: few
j_gene: TRBJ1-6
len: 15
v_gene: TRBV10-3
d_gene: .

CDR3aa: CASSYLGPGNEQFF
CDR3nt: TGTGCCAGCAGCTACCTGGGCCCGGGGAATGAGCAGTTCTTC
abundance: many
j_gene: TRBJ2-1
len: 14
v_gene: TRBV3-1
d_gene: .

CDR3aa: CASSPGGTGETQYF
CDR3nt: TGTGCCAGTAGTCCAGGGGGGACGGGCGAGACCCAGTACTTC
abundance: .
j_gene: TRBJ2-5
len: 14
v_gene: TRBV19
d_gene: .

CDR3aa: CASSQDRGLAAYEQYF
CDR3nt: TGCGCCAGCAGCCAAGATCGGGGACTAGCGGCCTACGAGCAGTACTTC
abundance: many
j_gene: TRBJ2-7
len: 16
v_gene: TRBV4-1
d_gene: TRBD2

CDR3aa: CAAGLAGVGEQYF
CDR3nt: TGTGCCGCTGGACTAGCGGGAGTCGGCGAGCAGTACTTC
abundance: few
j_gene: TRBJ2-7
len: 13
v_gene: TRBV30
d_gene: TRBD2